The 28 T cell receptor beta chains presented below share a single source sample, sequenced in a study of Tregs in tolerant kidney transplant recipients. TCRdb keeps only in-frame clones here, not all; method: immunoSEQ multiplex PCR. This sample's table reports tens of thousands of clones. Source: CD4+ T cells from blood, taken before the transplant. The receptors stem from a human donor who received a combined kidney and bone marrow transplant.

To note about this clone: The read is 3 residues too short to cover the CDR3 end, so that end is filled in from the germline J gene. The chain combines TRBV4-2 with TRBJ1-1, with D possibly TRBD1 on 5 matching bases. The V gene lost 2 bases and the J gene lost 1 base, with 11 bases spanning the gap. CDR3 size: 15 residues. Looked up from germline, CDR1 is LGHNA and CDR2 is YNFKEQ. Incomplete CDR3 DNA: TGTGCCAGCAGCCAACAAATGACAGCGAACACTGAA. Its protein product is CASSQQMTANTE. The CDR3, in full, reads CASSQQMTANTEAFF.

With regard to this clone: The CDR3 goes on 3 residues after the read ends, and that part is filled in from the germline J gene. The rearrangement joins TRBV2 to TRBJ2-7; 8 bases align to TRBD2. J was trimmed by 5 bases and V by 4 bases; bases with no gene match: 7. Germline values: CDR1 SNHLY, CDR2 FYNNEI. The CDR3 has 14 residues. CDR3 in amino acids: CASSASAGGNEQYF. The sequenced CDR3 bases are TGTGCCAGCAGTGCTAGCGCGGGAGGTAACGAG.

The CDR3 bases that were read are TGTGCCATCAGCCTAGACCTTGGACTTTATGGC. Translating it yields CAISLDLGLYG. The full CDR3 is CAISLDLGLYGYTF. The chain joins TRBV10-3 to TRBJ1-2, with no clear D. The read stops 3 residues short of the end of the CDR3; the missing end is completed from the germline J gene. The germline CDR1 and CDR2 sequences are ENHRY and SYGVKD. The V gene lost 6 bases and the J gene lost 5 bases, with 16 bases spanning the gap. This CDR3 spans 14 amino acids.

A word on this clone: Read coverage stops 3 residues before the CDR3 terminus; the germline J gene supplies the remainder. The chain recombines TRBV30 with TRBJ2-7; D call uncertain. With 0 bases removed from V and 2 bases from J, the gap between germline ends came to 8 bases. The CDR3 spans 13 residues. Germline assignment: CDR1 GTSNPN and CDR2 SVGIG (reference sequence). CDR3 in amino acids: CAWSVKVTYEQYF. The sequenced CDR3 bases are TGTGCCTGGAGTGTAAAGGTAACCTACGAG.

Remarks on this clone: The sequenced fragment ends 3 residues before the CDR3 boundary, so the rest is inferred from the germline J gene. The chain recombines TRBV30 with TRBJ1-2, with a tentative D call TRBD1 (5 bases). This CDR3 is built from 14 residues. The germline V gene has CDR1 GTSNPN and CDR2 SVGIG (reference sequence). Trimming left V 2 bases short and J 5 bases short, with 15 bases between. The CDR3 here is CAWSPTQGFYGYTF. The sequenced CDR3 bases are TGTGCCTGGAGTCCGACGCAGGGATTTTATGGC.

Concerning this clone: Sequencing ends 3 residues short of the CDR3 end; the germline J gene provides the rest. The gene calls are TRBV20-1 and TRBJ2-1; TRBD2 matches 10 bases. Germline trimming cut 0 bases from V and 4 bases from J; bases unmatched to any gene: 3. This CDR3 comprises 15 residues. Germline CDR1 reads DFQATT; CDR2 reads SNEGSKA (reference sequence). CDR3 DNA, as far as it was read: TGCAGTGCTAGAGAAAGCGGGAGGGGTTACAATGAG. It codes for CSARESGRGYNE. The entire CDR3 reads CSARESGRGYNEQFF.

A word on this clone: Coverage ceases 3 residues before the CDR3 finishes, and the germline J gene fills in the end. The J gene is TRBJ1-1, the V gene TRBV30, with 8 bases matching TRBD1. Germline V gene sequence: CDR1 GTSNPN, CDR2 SVGIG (reference sequence). This CDR3 comprises 14 residues. CDR3 DNA, as far as it was read: TGTGCCTGTTCGCCCCGACAGGGGATCAAGGAA. It codes for CACSPRQGIKE. The whole CDR3 is CACSPRQGIKEAFF. Based on the CDR3 plus reference TRBV30 and TRBJ1-1, the full variable domain is SQTIHQWPATLVQPVGSPLSLECTVEGTSNPNLYWYRQAAGRGLQLLFYSVGIGQISSEVPQNLSASRPQDRQFILSSKKLLLSDSGFYLCACSPRQGIKEAFFGQGTRLTVV.

A word on this clone: The CDR3 extends 3 residues past the end of the read, so its final part is completed from the germline J gene. This sequence joins TRBV7-3 and TRBJ2-2, with 13 bases aligning to TRBD2. V lost 5 bases to trimming and J lost 7 bases; unmatched junction nucleotides: 4. This CDR3 contains 15 residues. Germline CDR1 and CDR2: SGHTA and FQGTGA. Here the CDR3 reads CASSTGTSGIGELFF. Partial CDR3 DNA: TGTGCCAGCAGCACCGGGACTAGCGGGATCGGGGAG.

With respect to this clone: The observed sequence ends 3 residues before the CDR3 terminus, with the missing tail filled in from the germline J gene. The V and J genes are TRBV30 and TRBJ2-7; tentative D call: TRBD2 (6 bases). The CDR3 runs 12 residues. Trimming removed 8 bases at V and 2 bases at J, with 13 bases between. Germline CDR1 and CDR2: GTSNPN and SVGIG (reference sequence). The CDR3 loop is CAGIREAYEQYF. The CDR3 bases that were read are TGTGCCGGTATCAGGGAGGCCTACGAG.

A remark on this clone: The read ends 3 residues shy of where the CDR3 ends; the end is completed using the germline J gene. The chain couples TRBV30 to TRBJ2-5, with 9 bases that match TRBD1. Per the germline V gene, CDR1 is GTSNPN and CDR2 is SVGIG (reference sequence). V was pared by 8 bases and J by 4 bases, with 14 bases of the junction left unmatched. The CDR3 has 15 residues. The CDR3 spells CAGSNGQGRGETQYF. CDR3 bases read: TGTGCCGGATCAAATGGACAGGGGAGGGGAGAGACC.

In the case of this clone: The read ends 3 residues early relative to the CDR3; the germline J gene fills the gap. The chain has TRBV20-1 and TRBJ2-7; 9 nucleotides line up with TRBD2. The V segment lost 0 bases and the J segment 6 bases; nucleotides outside the gene matches: 6. CDR1 is DFQATT, CDR2 SNEGSKA, per germline (reference sequence). This CDR3 is 14 amino acids long. CDR3 in amino acids: CSAREGTSFPEQYF. The sequenced CDR3 bases are TGCAGTGCTAGAGAGGGGACTAGCTTCCCCGAG.

A word on this clone: The read ends 3 residues early relative to the CDR3; the germline J gene fills the gap. The chain couples TRBV5-6 to TRBJ1-2, with D unclear. The CDR3 covers 12 residues. V shed 3 bases and J shed 7 bases, with 10 bases lying between them. The germline V gene has CDR1 SGHDT and CDR2 YYEEEE. The covered CDR3 bases are TGTGCCAGCAGCTGGGCAGTGAGTGGC. It encodes CASSWAVSG. The CDR3 reads in full as CASSWAVSGYTF. The variable domain in full, with the rest retrieved from reference TRBV5-6 and TRBJ1-2, is DAGVTQSPTHLIKTRGQQVTLRCSPKSGHDTVSWYQQALGQGPQFIFQYYEEEERQRGNFPDRFSGHQFPNYSSELNVNALLLGDSALYLCASSWAVSGYTFGSGTRLTVV.

As regards this clone: The sequence runs out 3 residues before the end of the CDR3; the remainder is reconstructed from the germline J gene. Other DNA sequences from this sample encode an identical CDR3 as well. The rearrangement links TRBV19 to TRBJ2-3; TRBD2 is a possible D gene (6 bases). This CDR3 region has 15 residues. V lost 6 bases and J 2 bases, leaving 15 bases between the germline ends. Germline V gene data show CDR1 as LNHDA and CDR2 as SQIVND (reference sequence). The sequenced part of the CDR3 DNA is TGTGCCAGTAGCACTTCACGCGGGAACACAGATACG. This translates into CASSTSRGNTDT. The whole CDR3 protein is CASSTSRGNTDTQYF. The variable domain in full, with the rest retrieved from reference TRBV19 and TRBJ2-3, is DGGITQSPKYLFRKEGQNVTLSCEQNLNHDAMYWYRQDPGQGLRLIYYSQIVNDFQKGDIAEGYSVSREKKESFPLTVTSAQKNPTAFYLCASSTSRGNTDTQYFGPGTRLTVL.

Note on this clone: The read terminates 3 residues ahead of where the CDR3 ends, so the germline J gene completes it. The chain has TRBV6-2 or TRBV6-3 and TRBJ2-3, with 7 bases lining up with TRBD2. The CDR3 covers 15 residues. The germline gives CDR1 MNHEY, CDR2 SVGEGT. V shed 7 bases, J shed 1 base, and the junction held 8 bases outside the gene matches. Partial CDR3 DNA: TGTGCCAGCAACCAACCTAGCGGCGGCACAGATACG. Translation gives CASNQPSGGTDT. The whole CDR3 region reads CASNQPSGGTDTQYF.

Of note for this clone: Sequencing ends 3 residues short of the CDR3 end; the germline J gene provides the rest. This chain uses TRBV7-2 with TRBJ2-3; tentative D call: TRBD1 (5 bases). The germline CDR1 and CDR2 sequences are SGHTA and FQGNSA. This CDR3 contains 14 residues. Trimming left V 2 bases short and J 2 bases short, with 8 bases between. The CDR3 sequence: CASSLQGNTDTQYF. The part of the CDR3 DNA that was read is TGTGCCAGCAGCTTACAGGGCAACACAGATACG.

CDR3 bases read: TGTGCCAGCAGCTTCTCAGGGGGCGGGTTGGGGAACACTGAA. Translated, it gives CASSFSGGGLGNTE. The full CDR3 sequence reads CASSFSGGGLGNTEAFF. The V gene is TRBV7-6, the J gene TRBJ1-1; 8 bases agree with TRBD1. The read ends 3 residues early relative to the CDR3; the germline J gene fills the gap. Germline assignment: CDR1 SGHVS and CDR2 FNYEAQ. Trimming at V came to 3 bases and at J to 1 base, leaving 10 bases not matched to a gene. CDR3 length: 17 amino acids.

Of note for this clone: The read ends 3 residues before the CDR3 terminus; that terminus is restored from the germline J gene. The chain links TRBV28 to TRBJ1-6; 8 bases are shared with TRBD1. Germline values: CDR1 MDHEN, CDR2 SYDVKM. The CDR3 loop spans 13 amino acids. The V and J ends lost 7 bases and 7 bases, in that order; junction bases with no gene match: 3. Incomplete CDR3 DNA: TGTGCCAGCATGAGACAGGGGAATTCACCC. Translated, it gives CASMRQGNSP. The entire CDR3 protein reads CASMRQGNSPLHF.

Comments on this clone: The read comes to an end 3 residues before the CDR3 does, leaving the germline J gene to fill in the end. V is TRBV11-2 and J is TRBJ2-1, with D perhaps TRBD1 (6 bases). The CDR3 covers 13 residues. From germline, CDR1 is SGHAT and CDR2 FQNNGV. V dropped 6 bases and J dropped 8 bases, with 14 bases sitting between them. The covered CDR3 bases are TGTGCCAGCAGGACAGGAGGAGTCGATGAG. Protein: CASRTGGVDE. The whole CDR3 reads CASRTGGVDEQFF.

With regard to this clone: The sequenced fragment ends 3 residues before the CDR3 boundary, so the rest is inferred from the germline J gene. The gene calls are TRBV7-2 and TRBJ1-5; D not resolved. This CDR3 is built from 12 residues. V lost 5 bases, J lost 9 bases, and 11 bases lay in between. Germline V gene lookup returns CDR1 SGHTA and CDR2 FQGNSA. The DNA read from the CDR3 is TGTGCCAGCAGCCGAGAGGGTTCGCCC. Protein product: CASSREGSP. The whole CDR3 protein is CASSREGSPQHF.

As concerns this clone: The DNA ends 3 residues before the CDR3 does, and the rest of the CDR3 is filled in from the germline J gene. The chain is built from TRBV20-1 and TRBJ2-7, with D hard to call. V lost 4 bases and J 4 bases, leaving 8 bases between the germline ends. CDR3 length equals 11 residues. CDR1 is DFQATT and CDR2 is SNEGSKA in the germline V gene (reference sequence). The CDR3 DNA, read in part, is TGCAGTGCTATGACTGGTTACGAG. Encoded protein: CSAMTGYE. The CDR3 in its entirety is CSAMTGYEQYF.

Concerning this clone: The missing CDR3 end, 3 residues past where the read stops, is filled in from the germline J gene. This chain connects TRBV18 to TRBJ1-1; tentatively, D is TRBD1 (5 bases). The V end was cut by 3 bases, the J end by 1 base, with 15 bases between. The CDR3 totals 16 residues. The V gene's germline CDR1 is KGHSH and CDR2 LQKENI. The CDR3 loop reads CASSPRSQVANTEAFF. The covered CDR3 bases are TGTGCCAGCTCACCTCGTTCACAGGTGGCGAACACTGAA.

As to this clone: Sequencing ends 3 residues short of the CDR3 end; the germline J gene provides the rest. This chain uses TRBV30 with TRBJ1-1, with TRBD1 matching 9 bases. Germline V gene sequence: CDR1 GTSNPN, CDR2 SVGIG (reference sequence). The CDR3 length is 14 residues. With 4 bases clipped from V and 4 bases from J, the junction kept 7 bases outside the gene matches. CDR3 in amino acids: CAWKPGQGFTEAFF. CDR3 bases read: TGTGCCTGGAAACCGGGACAGGGATTCACTGAA.

With respect to this clone: Coverage ceases 3 residues before the CDR3 finishes, and the germline J gene fills in the end. The rearrangement links TRBV30 to TRBJ2-5; D may be TRBD1 (6 bases). V lost 3 bases and J 4 bases, leaving 18 bases between the germline ends. Germline V CDR1 and CDR2: GTSNPN, SVGIG (reference sequence). This CDR3 spans 15 amino acids. CDR3 bases read: TGTGCCTGGAGGCGTCTCACTGGGACATTAGAGACC. Protein: CAWRRLTGTLET. The full CDR3 reads CAWRRLTGTLETQYF.

Points on this clone: The read ends 3 residues shy of where the CDR3 ends; the end is completed using the germline J gene. The genes are TRBV18 and TRBJ1-1, with TRBD1 matching 8 bases. CDR1 KGHSH and CDR2 LQKENI come from the germline V gene. The CDR3 loop spans 15 amino acids. The sequenced part of the CDR3 DNA is TGTGCCAGCTCACCACCGGGGGGACAGGCGGGGGAT. As protein: CASSPPGGQAGD. From start to end, the CDR3 is CASSPPGGQAGDAFF.

In regard to this clone: The read terminates 3 residues ahead of where the CDR3 ends, so the germline J gene completes it. The J gene is TRBJ2-2, the V gene TRBV7-3; 8 nucleotides align to TRBD1. The CDR3 is 14 residues long. The trim removed 5 bases at V and 6 bases at J, leaving 5 bases unmatched. From germline, CDR1 is SGHTA and CDR2 FQGTGA. CDR3 sequence reads: CASSPMTGAGELFF. CDR3 bases read: TGTGCCAGCAGCCCAATGACAGGGGCCGGGGAG. The full variable domain, its missing parts supplied by reference TRBV7-3 and TRBJ2-2, is GAGVSQTPSNKVTEKGKYVELRCDPISGHTALYWYRQSLGQGPEFLIYFQGTGAADDSGLPNDRFFAVRPEGSVSTLKIQRTERGDSAVYLCASSPMTGAGELFFGEGSRLTVL.

CDR3 sequence: CASSPPNGQGKNEQFF. The sequenced part of the CDR3 DNA is TGTGCCAGCTCACCCCCCAACGGACAGGGTAAAAATGAG. V and J are TRBV18 and TRBJ2-1, with TRBD1 matching 8 bases. With the read ending 3 residues before the CDR3 end, the germline J gene is used to fill in that end. The germline V gene encodes CDR1 KGHSH and CDR2 LQKENI. CDR3 size: 16 residues. V trimming: 3 bases; J trimming: 7 bases; junction bases outside the gene matches: 11.

About this clone itself: Read sequence stops 3 residues before the CDR3 end, and the germline J gene provides the missing end. The V gene is TRBV5-1, the J gene TRBJ2-2; TRBD1 agrees at 7 bases. Germline V CDR1 and CDR2: SGHRS, YFSETQ. Trimming cost V 3 bases and J 3 bases; bases outside gene matches: 2. The CDR3 consists of 14 residues. The CDR3 bases that were read are TGCGCCAGCAGCTGGGACAGCTACACCGGGGAG. It yields the protein CASSWDSYTGE. The whole CDR3 region reads CASSWDSYTGELFF. Full variable domain (outside the CDR3, taken from reference TRBV5-1 and TRBJ2-2): KAGVTQTPRYLIKTRGQQVTLSCSPISGHRSVSWYQQTPGQGLQFLFEYFSETQRNKGNFPGRFSGRQFSNSRSEMNVSTLELGDSALYLCASSWDSYTGELFFGEGSRLTVL.

For this clone: The read finishes 3 residues shy of the CDR3 end, and the germline J gene is used to complete it. This chain uses TRBV4-1 with TRBJ1-2; 7 bases align to TRBD1. The CDR3 covers 15 residues. Germline V gene lookup returns CDR1 MGHRA and CDR2 YSYEKL. CDR3 residues: CASSQPQGDNRGYTF. Partial CDR3 DNA: TGCGCCAGCAGCCAACCGCAGGGGGATAATCGCGGC.